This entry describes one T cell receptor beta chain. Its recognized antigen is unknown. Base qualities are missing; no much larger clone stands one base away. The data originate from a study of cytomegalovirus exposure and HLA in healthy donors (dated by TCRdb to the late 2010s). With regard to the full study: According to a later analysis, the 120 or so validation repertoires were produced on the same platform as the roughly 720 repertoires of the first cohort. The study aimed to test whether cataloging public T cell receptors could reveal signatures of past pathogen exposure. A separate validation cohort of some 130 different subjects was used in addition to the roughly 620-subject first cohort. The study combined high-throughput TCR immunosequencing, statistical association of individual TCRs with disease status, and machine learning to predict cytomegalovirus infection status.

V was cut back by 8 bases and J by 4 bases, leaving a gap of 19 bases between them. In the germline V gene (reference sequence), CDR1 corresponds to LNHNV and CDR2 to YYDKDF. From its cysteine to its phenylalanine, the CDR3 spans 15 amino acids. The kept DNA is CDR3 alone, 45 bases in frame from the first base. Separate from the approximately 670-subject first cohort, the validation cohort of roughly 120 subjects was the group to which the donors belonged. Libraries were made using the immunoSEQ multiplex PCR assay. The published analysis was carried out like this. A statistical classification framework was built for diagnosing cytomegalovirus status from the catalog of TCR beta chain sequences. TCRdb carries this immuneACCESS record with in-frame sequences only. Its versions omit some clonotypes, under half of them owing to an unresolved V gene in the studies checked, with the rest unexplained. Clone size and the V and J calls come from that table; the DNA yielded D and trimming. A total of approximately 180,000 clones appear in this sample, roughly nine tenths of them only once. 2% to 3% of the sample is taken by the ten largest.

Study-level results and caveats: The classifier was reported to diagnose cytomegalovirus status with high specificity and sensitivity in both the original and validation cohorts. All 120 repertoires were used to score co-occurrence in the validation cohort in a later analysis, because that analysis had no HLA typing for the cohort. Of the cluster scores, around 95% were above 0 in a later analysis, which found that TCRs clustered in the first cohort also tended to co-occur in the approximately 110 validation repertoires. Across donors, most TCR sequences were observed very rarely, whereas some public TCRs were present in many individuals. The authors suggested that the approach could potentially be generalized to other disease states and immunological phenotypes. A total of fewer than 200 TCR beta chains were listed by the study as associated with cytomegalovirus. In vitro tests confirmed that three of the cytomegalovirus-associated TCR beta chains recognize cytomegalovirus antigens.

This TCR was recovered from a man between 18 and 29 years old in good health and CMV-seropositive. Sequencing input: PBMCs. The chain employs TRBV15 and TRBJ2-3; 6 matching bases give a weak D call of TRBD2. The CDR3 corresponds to CATVAGGSRADTQYF. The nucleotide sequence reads TGTGCCACCGTCGCTGGGGGGAGTAGGGCAGATACGCAGTATTTT. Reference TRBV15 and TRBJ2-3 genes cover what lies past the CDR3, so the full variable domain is DAMVIQNPRYQVTQFGKPVTLSCSQTLNHNVMYWYQQKSSQAPKLLFHYYDKDFNNEADTPDNFQSRRPNTSFCFLDIRSPGLGDTAMYLCATVAGGSRADTQYFGPGTRLTVL.